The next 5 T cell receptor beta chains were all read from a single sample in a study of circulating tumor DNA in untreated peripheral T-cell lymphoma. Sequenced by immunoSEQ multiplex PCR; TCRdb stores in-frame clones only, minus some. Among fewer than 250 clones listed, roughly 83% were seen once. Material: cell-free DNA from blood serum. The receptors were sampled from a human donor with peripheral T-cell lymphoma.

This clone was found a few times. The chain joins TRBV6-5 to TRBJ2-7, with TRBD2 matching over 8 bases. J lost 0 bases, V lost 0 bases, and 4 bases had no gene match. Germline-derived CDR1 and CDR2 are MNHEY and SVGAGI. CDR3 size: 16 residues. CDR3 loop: CASSYSTLAGSYEQYF. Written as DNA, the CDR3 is TGTGCCAGCAGTTACTCGACGCTAGCGGGCTCCTACGAGCAGTACTTC.

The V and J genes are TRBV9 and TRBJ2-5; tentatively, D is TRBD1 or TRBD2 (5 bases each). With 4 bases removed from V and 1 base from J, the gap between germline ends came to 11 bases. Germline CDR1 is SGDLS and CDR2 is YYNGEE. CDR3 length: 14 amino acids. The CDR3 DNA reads TGTGCCAGCAGCCCGGGACGGGGCCAAGAGACCCAGTACTTC. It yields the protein CASSPGRGQETQYF.

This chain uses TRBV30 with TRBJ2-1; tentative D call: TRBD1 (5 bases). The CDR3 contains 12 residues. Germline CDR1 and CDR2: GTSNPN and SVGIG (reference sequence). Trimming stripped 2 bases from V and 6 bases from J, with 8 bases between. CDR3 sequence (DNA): TGTGCCTGGAGTAGACAGACCAATGAGCAGTTCTTC. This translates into CAWSRQTNEQFF.

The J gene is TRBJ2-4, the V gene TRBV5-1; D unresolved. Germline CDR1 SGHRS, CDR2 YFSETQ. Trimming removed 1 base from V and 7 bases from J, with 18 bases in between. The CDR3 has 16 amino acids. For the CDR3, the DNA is TGCGCCAGCAGCTTGAAGTGGCCGACGCCCGGCAACATTCAGTACTTC. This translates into CASSLKWPTPGNIQYF.

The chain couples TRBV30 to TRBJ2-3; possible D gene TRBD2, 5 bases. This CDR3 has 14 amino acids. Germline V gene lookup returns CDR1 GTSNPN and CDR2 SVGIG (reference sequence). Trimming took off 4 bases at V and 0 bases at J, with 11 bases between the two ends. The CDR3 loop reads CAWIEGPSTDTQYF. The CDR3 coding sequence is TGTGCCTGGATAGAGGGCCCTAGCACAGATACGCAGTATTTT.